This T cell receptor (beta chain) derives from a study of blood T cell repertoires in COVID-19. Whole-study context: The United States, Italy and Spain provided the acute and convalescent COVID-19 samples. PBMCs, B-cell-depleted T cells, or T cells were the source of the cDNA or gDNA that made up the material.

Per the original data handling: Amplification from reference gene primers served as the basis for estimated nucleated cell counts. Generated by immunoSEQ multiplex PCR, the TCRdb table keeps only in-frame clones and is missing some. D and trimming come from the DNA, and the V and J calls and clone size come from that table. The sample gives about 300,000 clones, more than 80% of which show up once; roughly 6.7% is in the top ten. Germline V gene lookup returns CDR1 SGHAT and CDR2 FQDESV (reference sequence). CDR3 length: 13 amino acids. V shed 5 bases and J shed 0 bases, with 7 bases lying between them.

The chain joins TRBV11-1 to TRBJ1-1; the D is unclear. The clonotype originates from a man aged 18-30 years who had recovered from COVID-19. Sequenced: peripheral blood. CDR3 bases: TGTGCCAGCAGCCCCCACATGAACACTGAAGCTTTCTTT. It encodes CASSPHMNTEAFF.